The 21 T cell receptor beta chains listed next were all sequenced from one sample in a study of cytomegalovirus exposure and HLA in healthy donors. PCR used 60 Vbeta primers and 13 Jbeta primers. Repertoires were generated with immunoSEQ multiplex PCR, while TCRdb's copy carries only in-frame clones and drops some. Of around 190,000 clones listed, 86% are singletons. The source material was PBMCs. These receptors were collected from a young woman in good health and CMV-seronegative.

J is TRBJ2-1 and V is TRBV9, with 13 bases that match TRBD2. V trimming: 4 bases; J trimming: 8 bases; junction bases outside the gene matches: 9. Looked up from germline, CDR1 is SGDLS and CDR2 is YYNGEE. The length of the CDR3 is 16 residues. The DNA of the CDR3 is TGTGCCAGCAGCACCCGGACTAGCGGGAGAGGGGATGAGCAGTTCTTC. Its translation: CASSTRTSGRGDEQFF.

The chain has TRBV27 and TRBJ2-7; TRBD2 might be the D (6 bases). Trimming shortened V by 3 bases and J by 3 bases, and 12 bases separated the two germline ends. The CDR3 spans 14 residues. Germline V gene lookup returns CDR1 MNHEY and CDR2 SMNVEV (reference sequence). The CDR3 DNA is TGTGCCAGCAGTTTCGGTAGGGAGGACTACGAGCAGTACTTC. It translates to CASSFGREDYEQYF.

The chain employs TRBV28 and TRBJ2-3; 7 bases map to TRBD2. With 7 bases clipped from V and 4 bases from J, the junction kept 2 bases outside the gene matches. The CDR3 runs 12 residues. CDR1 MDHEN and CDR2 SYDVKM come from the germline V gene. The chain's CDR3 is CASTRGADTQYF. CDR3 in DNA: TGTGCCAGCACCCGGGGGGCAGATACGCAGTATTTT.

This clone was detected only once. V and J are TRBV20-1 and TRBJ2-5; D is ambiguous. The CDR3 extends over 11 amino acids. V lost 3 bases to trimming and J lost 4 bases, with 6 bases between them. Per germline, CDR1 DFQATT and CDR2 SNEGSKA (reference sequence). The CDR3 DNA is TGCAGTGCTAGTCGGGTAGAGACCCAGTACTTC. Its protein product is CSASRVETQYF.

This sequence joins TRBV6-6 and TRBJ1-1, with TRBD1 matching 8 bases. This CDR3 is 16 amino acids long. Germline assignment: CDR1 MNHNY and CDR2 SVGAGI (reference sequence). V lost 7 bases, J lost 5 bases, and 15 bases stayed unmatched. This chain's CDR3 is CASKGGQASVRTEAFF. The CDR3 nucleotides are TGTGCCAGCAAAGGGGGACAGGCGAGCGTGAGAACTGAAGCTTTCTTT.

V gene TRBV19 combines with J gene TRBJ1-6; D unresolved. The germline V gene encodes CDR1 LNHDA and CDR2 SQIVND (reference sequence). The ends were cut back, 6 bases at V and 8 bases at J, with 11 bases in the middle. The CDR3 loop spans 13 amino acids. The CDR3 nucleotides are TGTGCCAGTAGCACAAACAGCCATTCACCCCTCCACTTT. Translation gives CASSTNSHSPLHF.

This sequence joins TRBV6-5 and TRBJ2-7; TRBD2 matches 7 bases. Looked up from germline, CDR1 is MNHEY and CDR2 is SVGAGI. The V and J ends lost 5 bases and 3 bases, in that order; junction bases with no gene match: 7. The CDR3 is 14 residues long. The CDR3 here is CASSPIGTIYEQYF. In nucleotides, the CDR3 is TGTGCCAGCAGTCCCATCGGGACTATCTACGAGCAGTACTTC.

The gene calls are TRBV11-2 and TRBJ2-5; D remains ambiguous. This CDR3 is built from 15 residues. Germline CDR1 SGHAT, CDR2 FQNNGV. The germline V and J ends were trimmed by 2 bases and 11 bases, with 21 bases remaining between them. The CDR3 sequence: CASSLNVRGQLQQYF. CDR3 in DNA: TGTGCCAGCAGCTTAAATGTACGTGGGCAGCTGCAACAGTACTTC.

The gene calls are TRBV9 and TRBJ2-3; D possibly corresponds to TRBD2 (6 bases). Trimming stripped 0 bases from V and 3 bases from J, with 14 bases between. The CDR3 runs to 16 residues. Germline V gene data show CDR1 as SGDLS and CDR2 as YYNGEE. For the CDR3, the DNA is TGTGCCAGCAGCGTAGCCTCGGGAGAGACGACAGATACGCAGTATTTT. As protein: CASSVASGETTDTQYF.

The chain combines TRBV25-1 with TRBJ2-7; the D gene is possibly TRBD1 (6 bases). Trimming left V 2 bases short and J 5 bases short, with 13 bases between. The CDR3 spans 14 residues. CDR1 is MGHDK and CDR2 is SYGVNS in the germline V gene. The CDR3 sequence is CASSEVSGGHEQYF. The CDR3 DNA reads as TGTGCCAGCAGTGAAGTAAGTGGGGGCCACGAGCAGTACTTC.

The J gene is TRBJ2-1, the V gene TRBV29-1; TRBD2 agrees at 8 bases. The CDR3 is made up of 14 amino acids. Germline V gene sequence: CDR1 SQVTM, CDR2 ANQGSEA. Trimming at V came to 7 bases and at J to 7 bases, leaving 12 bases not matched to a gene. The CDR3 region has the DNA TGCAGCGCCACCCAAGCGGGAGTTGGGAATGAGCAGTTCTTC. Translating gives CSATQAGVGNEQFF.

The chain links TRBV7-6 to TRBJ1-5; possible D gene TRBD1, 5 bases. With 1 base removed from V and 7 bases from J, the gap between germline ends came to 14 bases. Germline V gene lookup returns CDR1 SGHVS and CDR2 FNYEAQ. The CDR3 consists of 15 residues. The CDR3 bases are TGTGCCAGCAGCTTAGTTGCGGGGGTTGGCCAGCCCCAGCATTTT. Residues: CASSLVAGVGQPQHF.

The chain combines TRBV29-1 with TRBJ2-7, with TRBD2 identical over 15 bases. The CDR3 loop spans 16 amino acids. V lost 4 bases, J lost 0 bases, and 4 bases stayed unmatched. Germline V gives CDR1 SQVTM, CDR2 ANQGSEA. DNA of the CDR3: TGCAGCGTTGCCGGACTAGCGGGAGGGCCCTCCTACGAGCAGTACTTC. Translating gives CSVAGLAGGPSYEQYF.

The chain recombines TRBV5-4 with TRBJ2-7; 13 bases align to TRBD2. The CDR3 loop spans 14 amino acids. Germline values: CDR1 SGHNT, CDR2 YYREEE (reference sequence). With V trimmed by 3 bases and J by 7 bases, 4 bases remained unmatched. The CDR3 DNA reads TGTGCCAGCAGCTCCCCGGGACTAGCGGGGGAGCAGTACTTC. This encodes CASSSPGLAGEQYF.

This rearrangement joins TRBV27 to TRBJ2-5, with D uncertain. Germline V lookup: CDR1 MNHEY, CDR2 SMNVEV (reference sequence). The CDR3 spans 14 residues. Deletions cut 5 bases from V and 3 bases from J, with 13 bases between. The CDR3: CASSPSAAEETQYF. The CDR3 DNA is TGTGCCAGCAGTCCGTCGGCGGCCGAAGAGACCCAGTACTTC.

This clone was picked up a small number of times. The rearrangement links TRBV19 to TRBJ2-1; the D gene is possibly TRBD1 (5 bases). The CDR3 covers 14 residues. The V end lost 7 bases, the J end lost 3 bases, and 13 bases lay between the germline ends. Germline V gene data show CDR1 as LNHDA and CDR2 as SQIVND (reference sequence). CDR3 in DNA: TGTGCCAGTACCCCGGCAGGGCTCTACAATGAGCAGTTCTTC. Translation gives CASTPAGLYNEQFF.

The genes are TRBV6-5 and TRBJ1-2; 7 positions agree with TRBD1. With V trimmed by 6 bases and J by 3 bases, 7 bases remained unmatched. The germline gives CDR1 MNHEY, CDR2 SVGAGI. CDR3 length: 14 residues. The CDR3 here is CASRRGQVDYGYTF. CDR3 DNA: TGTGCCAGCAGACGAGGACAGGTTGACTATGGCTACACCTTC.

CDR3 DNA: TGTGCCAGCAGAGGAGCGGGCTATGGCTACACCTTC. It encodes CASRGAGYGYTF. The rearrangement uses TRBV6-4 and TRBJ1-2; D unresolved. V dropped 6 bases and J dropped 4 bases, with 9 bases sitting between them. Germline V gives CDR1 MRHNA, CDR2 SNTAGT. CDR3 length: 12 amino acids.

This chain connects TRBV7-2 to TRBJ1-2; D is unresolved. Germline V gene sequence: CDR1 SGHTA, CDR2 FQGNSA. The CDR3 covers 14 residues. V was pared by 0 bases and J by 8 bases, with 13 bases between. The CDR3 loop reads CASSLAVRGIGYTF. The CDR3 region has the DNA TGTGCCAGCAGCTTAGCGGTCAGAGGGATCGGCTACACCTTC.

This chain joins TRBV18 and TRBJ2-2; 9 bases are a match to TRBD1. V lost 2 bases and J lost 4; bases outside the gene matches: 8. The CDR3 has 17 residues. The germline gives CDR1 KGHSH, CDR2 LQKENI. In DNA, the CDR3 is TGTGCCAGCTCACCAGGATCTGGGACAGGGATCACCGGGGAGCTGTTTTTT. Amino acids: CASSPGSGTGITGELFF.

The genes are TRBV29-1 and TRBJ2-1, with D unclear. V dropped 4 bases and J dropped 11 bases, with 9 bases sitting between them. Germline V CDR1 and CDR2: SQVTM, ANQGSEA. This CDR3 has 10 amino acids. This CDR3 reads CSVAGGKQFF. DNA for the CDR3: TGCAGCGTTGCTGGCGGCAAGCAGTTCTTC.